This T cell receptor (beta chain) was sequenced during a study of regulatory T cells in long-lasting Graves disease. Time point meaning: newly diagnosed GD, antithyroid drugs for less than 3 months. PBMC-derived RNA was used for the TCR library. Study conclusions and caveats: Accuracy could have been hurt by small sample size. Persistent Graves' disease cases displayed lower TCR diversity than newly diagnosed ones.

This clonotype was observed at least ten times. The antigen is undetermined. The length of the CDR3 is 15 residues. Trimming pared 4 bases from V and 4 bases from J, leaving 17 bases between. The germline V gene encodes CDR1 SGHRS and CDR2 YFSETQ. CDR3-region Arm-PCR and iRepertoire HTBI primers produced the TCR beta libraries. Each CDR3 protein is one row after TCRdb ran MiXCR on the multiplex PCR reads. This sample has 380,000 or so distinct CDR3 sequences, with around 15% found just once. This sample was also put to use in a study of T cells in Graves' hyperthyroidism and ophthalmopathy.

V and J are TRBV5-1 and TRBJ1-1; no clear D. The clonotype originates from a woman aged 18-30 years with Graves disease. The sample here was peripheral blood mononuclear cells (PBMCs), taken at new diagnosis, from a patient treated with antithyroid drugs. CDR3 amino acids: CASSHRVEGSTEAFF. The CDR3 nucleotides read TGCGCCAGCAGCCACCGAGTTGAAGGTAGCACTGAAGCTTTCTTT.